Listed here are 27 T cell receptor beta chains from one sample, sequenced in a study of blood T cell repertoires in COVID-19. Sequencing used immunoSEQ multiplex PCR; TCRdb keeps in-frame clones, though not all of them. The table lists 100,000 to 150,000 clones, approximately 84% of them singletons. The sequenced sample consisted of peripheral blood. These receptors all come from a man between 60 and 75 years old with acute or convalescent COVID-19.

The chain links TRBV6-5 to TRBJ1-5; tentatively, D is TRBD1 (5 bases). The V and J ends lost 8 bases and 2 bases respectively, with 13 bases between them. Per the germline V gene, CDR1 is MNHEY and CDR2 is SVGAGI. The CDR3 runs 14 residues. Here the CDR3 reads CASFGGSGNQPQHF. The CDR3 coding sequence is TGTGCCAGCTTCGGGGGGTCGGGCAATCAGCCCCAGCATTTT.

This rearrangement joins TRBV24-1 to TRBJ2-3, with TRBD2 identical over 7 bases. V was clipped by 2 bases and J by 4 bases; unmatched bases: 5. CDR1 and CDR2 from the germline V gene are KGHDR and SFDVKD. The CDR3 has 15 residues. In DNA, the CDR3 is TGTGCCACCAGTGATTCTCTAGCGGTATCAGATACGCAGTATTTT. Amino acids: CATSDSLAVSDTQYF.

A note on this clone: The sample holds other DNA sequences that translate to the same CDR3. The chain couples TRBV27 to TRBJ1-1; D might be TRBD1 (5 bases). Germline V gene sequence: CDR1 MNHEY, CDR2 SMNVEV (reference sequence). The V end lost 2 bases, the J end lost 1 base, and 8 bases lay between the germline ends. This CDR3 has 14 residues. The CDR3 spells CASSLVGGNTEAFF. CDR3 in DNA: TGTGCCAGCAGTTTAGTGGGGGGGAACACTGAAGCTTTCTTT.

This clone was seen only once. The genes are TRBV18 and TRBJ2-2, with D possibly TRBD2 on 6 matching bases. Germline V gene sequence: CDR1 KGHSH, CDR2 LQKENI. Trimming left V 3 bases short and J 1 base short, with 6 bases between. The CDR3 loop spans 14 amino acids. In nucleotides, the CDR3 is TGTGCCAGCTCACCGGGAGGGAACACCGGGGAGCTGTTTTTT. It translates to CASSPGGNTGELFF.

The rearrangement joins TRBV6-5 to TRBJ2-5; TRBD2 agrees at 8 bases. V dropped 10 bases and J dropped 5; count of bases not matched to a gene: 9. The CDR3 totals 13 residues. The germline gives CDR1 MNHEY, CDR2 SVGAGI. Written as DNA, the CDR3 is TGTGCCACCGCGGGGGGTATTGCGGAGACCCAGTACTTC. This gives the protein CATAGGIAETQYF.

In this sample, this clone turned up once. This chain uses TRBV27 with TRBJ1-5, with a weak D call TRBD1 (6 bases). The germline CDR1 and CDR2 sequences are MNHEY and SMNVEV (reference sequence). V was pared by 5 bases and J by 3 bases, with 14 bases between. The CDR3 has 15 amino acids. The CDR3 region is CASSPVRGYNQPQHF. In nucleotides, the CDR3 is TGTGCCAGCAGTCCAGTTAGGGGGTACAATCAGCCCCAGCATTTT.

In this sample, this clone turned up once. The J gene is TRBJ2-1, the V gene TRBV11-3, with D tentatively TRBD2 (7 bases). V lost 4 bases to trimming and J lost 7 bases, with 17 bases between them. CDR3 size: 15 residues. Germline CDR1 is SGHNT and CDR2 is YENEEA. The CDR3 loop reads CASSWGGGSGNEQFF. The CDR3, as DNA: TGTGCCAGCAGCTGGGGGGGCGGGAGCGGTAATGAGCAGTTCTTC.

The CDR3 reads CASRSGTVNTGELFF. Written as DNA, the CDR3 is TGTGCCAGCAGGTCCGGGACAGTGAACACCGGGGAGCTGTTTTTT. The chain recombines TRBV6-5 with TRBJ2-2; 7 bases are a match to TRBD1. V gave up 6 bases and J gave up 1 base; unmatched junction bases: 5. This CDR3 has 15 residues. Per germline, CDR1 MNHEY and CDR2 SVGAGI.

The chain couples TRBV12-3 or TRBV12-4 to TRBJ1-1; unclear D gene. The CDR3 consists of 13 residues. V lost 3 bases and J lost 2, with 7 bases in between. CDR3 residues: CASSFRGNTEAFF. The CDR3 DNA reads TGTGCCAGCAGTTTTCGGGGAAACACTGAAGCTTTCTTT.

V gene TRBV19 combines with J gene TRBJ1-6, with 8 bases aligning to TRBD1. With 7 bases clipped from V and 7 bases from J, the junction kept 3 bases outside the gene matches. Germline V gene sequence: CDR1 LNHDA, CDR2 SQIVND (reference sequence). This CDR3 is built from 13 residues. The CDR3 sequence is CASNRGVNSPLHF. The DNA for the CDR3 is TGTGCCAGTAACAGGGGGGTAAATTCACCCCTCCACTTT.

The chain joins TRBV19 to TRBJ1-4, with TRBD1 identical over 9 bases. Germline lookup yields CDR1 LNHDA and CDR2 SQIVND (reference sequence). The junction had 7 bases not matched to a gene; V was cut back by 6 bases and J by 5 bases. CDR3 length equals 15 residues. The CDR3 region has the DNA TGTGCCAGTAGCCCACGGGGGACAGGGAATGAAAAACTGTTTTTT. Translated: CASSPRGTGNEKLFF.

This chain joins TRBV7-7 and TRBJ1-3, with a tentative D call TRBD1 (6 bases). The V and J ends lost 5 bases and 2 bases respectively, with 13 bases between them. The CDR3 totals 15 residues. The germline V gene has CDR1 SSHAT and CDR2 FNYEAQ (reference sequence). CDR3 in amino acids: CASSQSGTPGNTIYF. Here the CDR3 DNA reads TGTGCCAGCAGCCAATCCGGGACACCTGGAAACACCATATATTTT.

The rearrangement links TRBV14 to TRBJ1-4; a weak D match, TRBD1 (5 bases). CDR1 and CDR2 (germline): SGHDN, FVKESK. This CDR3 is 15 amino acids long. The V gene lost 0 bases and the J gene lost 7 bases, with 12 bases spanning the gap. In nucleotides, the CDR3 is TGTGCCAGCAGCCAAGATGCGGGGCTTTCTGAAAAACTGTTTTTT. It yields the protein CASSQDAGLSEKLFF.

The chain carries TRBV5-1 and TRBJ2-1; 11 positions agree with TRBD2. Germline V gene lookup returns CDR1 SGHRS and CDR2 YFSETQ. The CDR3 consists of 15 residues. Trimming cost V 4 bases and J 3 bases; bases outside gene matches: 3. This chain's CDR3 is CASSLLAGVYNEQFF. For the CDR3, the DNA is TGCGCCAGCAGCCTACTAGCGGGAGTCTACAATGAGCAGTTCTTC.

In this sample, this clone turned up a few times. CDR3 DNA: TGCAGCGTTGGGTCAGGGGTCAAAACTGAAGCTTTCTTT. Its translation is CSVGSGVKTEAFF. The chain uses TRBV29-1 and TRBJ1-1; possible D gene TRBD1, 6 bases. Trimming took 4 bases from V and 5 from J, leaving 14 bases between them. Germline values: CDR1 SQVTM, CDR2 ANQGSEA. The CDR3 is 13 amino acids. The full variable domain, in which reference TRBV29-1 and TRBJ1-1 provide the parts outside the CDR3, is SAVISQKPSRDICQRGTSLTIQCQVDSQVTMMFWYRQQPGQSLTLIATANQGSEATYESGFVIDKFPISRPNLTFSTLTVSNMSPEDSSIYLCSVGSGVKTEAFFGQGTRLTVV.

The chain recombines TRBV5-1 with TRBJ2-7; no firm D call. The CDR3 is made up of 14 amino acids. In germline, CDR1 is SGHRS, CDR2 YFSETQ. V shed 6 bases and J shed 2 bases, with 15 bases lying between them. This chain's CDR3 is CASKISVPTYEQYF. The CDR3 DNA reads as TGCGCCAGCAAAATTTCGGTCCCCACCTACGAGCAGTACTTC. Full variable domain (outside the CDR3, taken from reference TRBV5-1 and TRBJ2-7): KAGVTQTPRYLIKTRGQQVTLSCSPISGHRSVSWYQQTPGQGLQFLFEYFSETQRNKGNFPGRFSGRQFSNSRSEMNVSTLELGDSALYLCASKISVPTYEQYFGPGTRLTVT.

The gene calls are TRBV20-1 and TRBJ2-3; TRBD2 might be the D (6 bases). V was trimmed by 5 bases and J by 6 bases, leaving 9 bases between them. The CDR3 has 11 residues. CDR1 DFQATT and CDR2 SNEGSKA come from the germline V gene (reference sequence). The CDR3 DNA follows: TGCAGTGCTGGACGGGAGGATACGCAGTATTTT. Protein: CSAGREDTQYF.

The rearrangement uses TRBV6-4 and TRBJ1-6; the D is unclear. Germline CDR1 and CDR2: MRHNA and SNTAGT. With 6 bases removed from V and 10 bases from J, the gap between germline ends came to 13 bases. The CDR3 runs 13 residues. The DNA of the CDR3 is TGTGCCAGCAGGGAGCAAGTTAACTCACCCCTCCACTTT. Its protein is CASREQVNSPLHF.

The chain uses TRBV7-9 and TRBJ2-7, with 9 bases lining up with TRBD2. Germline V gives CDR1 SEHNR, CDR2 FQNEAQ (reference sequence). V shed 1 base and J 4 bases; nucleotides not matched to a gene: 5. The CDR3 is 15 residues long. DNA of the CDR3: TGTGCCAGCAGCTTAGGTGGTAGCGGGAGTTACGAGCAGTACTTC. Amino acids: CASSLGGSGSYEQYF.

The chain employs TRBV6-5 and TRBJ1-5, with D unclear. Trimming cost V 0 bases and J 5 bases, with 5 bases left between them. The V gene's germline CDR1 is MNHEY and CDR2 SVGAGI. The CDR3 loop spans 13 amino acids. The CDR3: CASSYSRDQPQHF. The CDR3, as DNA: TGTGCCAGCAGTTACTCACGGGATCAGCCCCAGCATTTT.

There are a few counts of this clone. The chain is built from TRBV29-1 and TRBJ2-7, with D tentatively TRBD1 (6 bases). CDR1 and CDR2 from the germline V gene are SQVTM and ANQGSEA. The CDR3 totals 12 residues. Between the trimmed V and J ends, which lost 2 bases and 4 bases, there was a span of 9 bases. As DNA, the CDR3 is TGCAGCGTTGAATCAGGGGTTTACGAGCAGTACTTC. Protein sequence: CSVESGVYEQYF.

The chain joins TRBV27 to TRBJ1-5; D is ambiguous. In germline, CDR1 is MNHEY, CDR2 SMNVEV (reference sequence). With 3 bases removed from V and 0 bases from J, the gap between germline ends came to 18 bases. The CDR3 extends over 18 amino acids. CDR3 sequence: CASSLRRAGPHSNQPQHF. The DNA of the CDR3 is TGTGCCAGCAGTTTGAGGAGGGCAGGCCCTCATAGCAATCAGCCCCAGCATTTT.

The CDR3, as DNA: TGTGCCAGCAGAAATTCGAAGCAGGGGGTGCGCGAGACCCAGTACTTC. It is translated as CASRNSKQGVRETQYF. V is TRBV27 and J is TRBJ2-5, with 7 bases aligning to TRBD1. In germline, CDR1 is MNHEY, CDR2 SMNVEV (reference sequence). The CDR3 length is 16 residues. J lost 5 bases, V lost 6 bases, and 15 bases had no gene match.

The chain joins TRBV7-2 to TRBJ2-5; 8 bases are shared with TRBD2. CDR1 SGHTA and CDR2 FQGNSA come from the germline V gene. Trimming at V came to 1 base and at J to 4 bases, leaving 5 bases not matched to a gene. The CDR3 totals 15 residues. DNA for the CDR3: TGTGCCAGCAGCTTAGGGGAGCGGGGGAGAGAGACCCAGTACTTC. Encoded protein: CASSLGERGRETQYF.

In its sample, this clone was seen a few times. The CDR3 spells CASSKRDPGQGANTEAFF. The CDR3 nucleotides are TGTGCCAGCAGTAAGCGCGACCCGGGACAGGGAGCGAACACTGAAGCTTTCTTT. This sequence joins TRBV7-8 and TRBJ1-1; 9 nucleotides align to TRBD1. The CDR3 is 18 amino acids. Germline CDR1 SGHVS, CDR2 FQNEAQ. The V and J ends lost 6 bases and 1 base, in that order; junction bases with no gene match: 15.

V is TRBV7-3 and J is TRBJ2-2; TRBD2 might be the D (5 bases). CDR3 length: 16 residues. Germline V lookup: CDR1 SGHTA, CDR2 FQGTGA. V was clipped by 0 bases and J by 0 bases, with 8 bases between them. The CDR3 protein is CASSLTGSANTGELFF. As DNA, the CDR3 is TGTGCCAGCAGCTTAACAGGGAGTGCGAACACCGGGGAGCTGTTTTTT.

The chain joins TRBV19 to TRBJ1-2; D gene ambiguous. Between the trimmed V and J ends, which lost 5 bases and 9 bases, there was a span of 13 bases. Germline V gene lookup returns CDR1 LNHDA and CDR2 SQIVND (reference sequence). The CDR3 is made up of 12 amino acids. This chain's CDR3 is CASSYSTGSYTF. In DNA form, the CDR3 reads TGTGCCAGTAGTTATTCGACCGGGAGCTACACCTTC.